What follows describes a single T cell receptor (beta chain). The sample belongs to a study of T cells in Graves' hyperthyroidism and ophthalmopathy. Amplified TCR beta CDR3 regions derived from RNA transcripts. In the first-round RT-PCR of the TCR CDR3, the HTBI primer set was used. TCRdb independently ran MiXCR on the multiplex PCR reads; one entry per CDR3 protein. The repertoire holds about 840,000 distinct CDR3 sequences, with around 38% as singletons. This CDR3 contains 14 residues. Trimming left V 2 bases short and J 8 bases short, with 15 bases between. The germline V gene encodes CDR1 SGHTA and CDR2 FQGNSA.

The TCR originated in a man younger than 35 with Graves' hyperthyroidism. What was sequenced was blood. This chain uses TRBV7-2 with TRBJ1-1; D might be TRBD1 (6 bases). CDR3 sequence: CASSLWSGGGEAFF. The CDR3 bases are TGTGCCAGCAGCTTATGGTCTGGCGGGGGCGAAGCTTTCTTT.